These T cell receptor beta chains were read from a single sample in a study of blood T cells in healthy people across ages. In TCRdb, the 5' RACE reads were re-called with MiXCR into one record per CDR3 protein. This repertoire shows over 500,000 distinct CDR3 sequences, 27% found once; its top ten account for about 3.3%. The sample also formed part of further work on T cells of mothers and their children.

Sequencing was carried out using blood. Receptor source: a boy aged 2 to 10 in good health. CDR3s include the opening cysteine and the closing phenylalanine or tryptophan. The D gene is left open where the match is weak. Clone size is shown for a subset of rows, as once, few, many or a class of expanded clone.

D,size,J,V,CDR3,DNA
TRBD2,few,TRBJ2-3,TRBV30,CAWSELAGGPDTQYF,TGTGCCTGGAGTGAACTAGCGGGGGGTCCAGATACGCAGTATTTT
NA,NA,TRBJ1-4,TRBV12-3/TRBV12-4,CASSENRQPNEKLFF,TGTGCCAGCAGTGAAAATCGGCAGCCTAATGAAAAACTGTTTTTT
TRBD1,NA,TRBJ1-1,TRBV20-1,CSARTGANTEAFF,TGCAGTGCTAGGACAGGGGCGAACACTGAAGCTTTCTTT
NA,NA,TRBJ2-7,TRBV7-2,CASSFGGAGGGYEQYF,TGTGCCAGCAGCTTCGGCGGGGCAGGGGGAGGCTACGAGCAGTACTTC
NA,few,TRBJ2-5,TRBV6-1,CASRTRLGATWRETQYF,TGTGCCAGCAGAACCCGACTTGGGGCCACCTGGAGGGAGACCCAGTACTTC
NA,NA,TRBJ2-3,TRBV3-1,CASSGGVPDTQYF,TGTGCCAGCAGTGGAGGGGTTCCAGATACGCAGTATTTT
NA,few,TRBJ2-7,TRBV14,CASSQVPGKEAYEQYF,TGTGCCAGCAGCCAAGTTCCAGGGAAGGAAGCCTACGAGCAGTACTTC
NA,NA,TRBJ2-1,TRBV4-3,CASSQEWARTPNEQFF,TGCGCCAGCAGCCAAGAATGGGCCAGGACCCCCAATGAGCAGTTCTTC
TRBD2,NA,TRBJ2-3,TRBV6-6,CASSYSPSGGSDTQYF,TGTGCCAGCAGTTACTCGCCTAGCGGGGGGTCAGATACGCAGTATTTT
TRBD2,few,TRBJ2-7,TRBV20-1,CSASITGGAGEQYF,TGCAGTGCTAGTATAACGGGAGGGGCGGGCGAGCAGTACTTC
NA,few,TRBJ1-2,TRBV12-3/TRBV12-4,CASSRTVNYGYTF,TGTGCCAGCAGTAGGACGGTAAACTATGGCTACACCTTC
NA,NA,TRBJ2-1,TRBV27,CASSSLLGEANEQFF,TGTGCCAGCAGTTCTCTTTTGGGGGAGGCTAATGAGCAGTTCTTC
TRBD1,few,TRBJ1-2,TRBV12-3/TRBV12-4,CASSHSRQGGFGYTF,TGTGCCAGCAGTCACTCTCGACAGGGAGGGTTCGGCTACACCTTC
NA,NA,TRBJ2-3,TRBV6-5,CASSGTSRTDTQYF,TGTGCCAGCAGCGGGACAAGCAGAACAGATACGCAGTATTTT
TRBD2,NA,TRBJ2-1,TRBV5-5,CASSLGASGSYNEQFF,TGTGCCAGCAGCTTGGGGGCTAGCGGGAGTTACAATGAGCAGTTCTTC
NA,NA,TRBJ1-2,TRBV5-1,CASSLGGGNYRYTF,TGCGCCAGCAGCTTAGGGGGAGGAAACTATCGCTACACCTTC
NA,NA,TRBJ1-2,TRBV20-1,CSAPRGGYYGYTF,TGCAGTGCCCCAAGGGGGGGTTACTATGGCTACACCTTC
TRBD2,few,TRBJ2-5,TRBV12-3/TRBV12-4,CASSPGLARGTSQYF,TGTGCCAGCAGTCCCGGACTAGCCCGGGGGACCTCCCAGTACTTC
NA,NA,TRBJ2-6,TRBV7-2,CASSFSGTRGANVLTF,TGTGCCAGCAGCTTCTCAGGCACCCGTGGGGCCAACGTCCTGACTTTC